The clone carrying this T cell receptor beta chain was seen a handful of times. What it binds is not known. Trimming took 4 bases from V and 0 from J, leaving 10 bases between them. There are 16 residues in the CDR3. These data come from a study of response to subunit inactivated influenza vaccine. Study findings and constraints: Each seasonal influenza vaccination recruits few new T cells, the authors suggested.

TCRdb re-derived calls from the RT-PCR reads in MiXCR, one entry per CDR3 protein. The repertoire holds 500,000 to 600,000 distinct CDR3 sequences, with 16% as singletons. Specimen: CD4+ T cells sorted from PBMCs, collected less than 30 months after vaccination. The TCR was taken from a man between 45 and 75 years old who received an inactivated influenza vaccine. V and J are TRBV12-3 or TRBV12-4 and TRBJ1-6; D perhaps matches TRBD1 (5 bases). Here the CDR3 DNA reads TGTGCCAGCAGTTACGAGGGGTACTCCTATAATTCACCCCTCCACTTT. It yields the protein CASSYEGYSYNSPLHF.